This T cell receptor beta chain was sequenced during a study of blood T cell repertoires in COVID-19. The repertoire was sequenced with immunoSEQ multiplex PCR; TCRdb's copy has only in-frame clones and lacks some. The sample contains approximately 340,000 clones, over 80% of which appear only once. The CDR3 consists of 11 residues. Germline V gene data show CDR1 as SEHNR and CDR2 as FQNEAQ (reference sequence). Trimming stripped 8 bases from V and 5 bases from J, with 9 bases between. The sequence was obtained from a man aged 25 to 40 with COVID-19, enrolled during active disease. Specimen: peripheral blood. The chain has TRBV7-9 and TRBJ2-5; D not certain. In DNA form, the CDR3 reads TGTGCCAGCGGCCCGTACGAGACCCAGTACTTC. It yields the protein CASGPYETQYF. Complete variable domain (other parts from reference TRBV7-9 and TRBJ2-5): DTGVSQNPRHKITKRGQNVTFRCDPISEHNRLYWYRQTLGQGPEFLTYFQNEAQLEKSRLLSDRFSAERPKGSFSTLEIQRTEQGDSAMYLCASGPYETQYFGPGTRLLVL.